The sequence of this T cell receptor (beta chain) was determined in a study of early T cells in non-severe SARS-CoV-2 infection. V shed 8 bases, J shed 3 bases, and the junction held 2 bases outside the gene matches. CDR3 size: 14 residues. From germline, CDR1 is KGHDR and CDR2 SFDVKD. TCRdb reprocessed the 5' RACE reads via MiXCR and lists one record per CDR3 protein. Of fewer than 65,000 distinct CDR3 sequences listed, more than 5.5% are singletons. At least ten counts were recorded for this clonotype. This TCR derives from an adult who was a healthcare worker with PCR-confirmed SARS-CoV-2 infection or an uninfected control (not recorded which). Sequences were derived from whole blood, sampled at baseline. The chain recombines TRBV24-1 with TRBJ2-2; 10 bases agree with TRBD1. CDR3 in amino acids: CATNDRGHTGELFF. The CDR3 DNA sequence: TGTGCCACCAATGACAGGGGGCACACCGGGGAGCTGTTTTTT.